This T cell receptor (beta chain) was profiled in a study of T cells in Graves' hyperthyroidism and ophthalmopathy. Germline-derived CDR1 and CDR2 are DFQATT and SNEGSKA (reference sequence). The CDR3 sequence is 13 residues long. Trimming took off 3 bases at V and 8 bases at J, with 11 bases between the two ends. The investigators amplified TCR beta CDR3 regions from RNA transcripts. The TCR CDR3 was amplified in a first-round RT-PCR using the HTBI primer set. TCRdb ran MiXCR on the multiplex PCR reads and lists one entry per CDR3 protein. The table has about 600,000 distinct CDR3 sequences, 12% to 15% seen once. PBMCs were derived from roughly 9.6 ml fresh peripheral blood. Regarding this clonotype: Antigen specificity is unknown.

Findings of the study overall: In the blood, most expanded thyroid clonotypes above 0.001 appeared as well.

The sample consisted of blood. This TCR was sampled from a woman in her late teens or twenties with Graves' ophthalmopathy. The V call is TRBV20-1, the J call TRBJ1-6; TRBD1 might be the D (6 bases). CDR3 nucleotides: TGCAGTGCTAGGTGGGGGGCTGATTCACCCCTCCACTTT. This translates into CSARWGADSPLHF.